A single sample gave rise to the 20 T cell receptor beta chains below, sequenced in a study of shared clonotypes between healthy human individuals. Data came from immunoSEQ multiplex PCR; TCRdb stores just in-frame clones and leaves some out. The profile covers 600,000 to 750,000 clones, with over 55% appearing a single time and 1.8% taken by the ten largest. Sample: memory CD4+ T cells sorted from blood. The subset was: CD45RA-negative fraction. The receptor source for this set is a woman under 40 in good health.

This sequence joins TRBV11-2 and TRBJ2-7; 7 bases fit TRBD1. Germline lookup yields CDR1 SGHAT and CDR2 FQNNGV. CDR3 size: 14 residues. V shed 1 base, J shed 4 bases, and the junction held 4 bases outside the gene matches. CDR3 in amino acids: CASSLGQGVYEQYF. CDR3 coding DNA: TGTGCCAGCAGCTTAGGACAGGGCGTGTACGAGCAGTACTTC.

This chain uses TRBV5-4 with TRBJ2-7, with 9 bases aligning to TRBD1. In germline, CDR1 is SGHNT, CDR2 YYREEE (reference sequence). The length of the CDR3 is 13 residues. Trimming cost V 3 bases and J 6 bases; bases outside gene matches: 4. CDR3 amino acids: CASSSGTGLEQYF. The CDR3 DNA reads as TGTGCCAGCAGCTCCGGGACAGGGCTCGAGCAGTACTTC.

This clone was picked up one time. The rearrangement links TRBV2 to TRBJ1-5; 8 bases align to TRBD1. With 3 bases clipped from V and 3 bases from J, the junction kept 4 bases outside the gene matches. CDR1 and CDR2 (germline): SNHLY, FYNNEI. The CDR3 spans 15 residues. CDR3 nucleotide sequence: TGTGCCAGCAGTGAGACAGGGGTCAACAATCAGCCCCAGCATTTT. Translated, it gives CASSETGVNNQPQHF.

The V and J genes are TRBV6-1 and TRBJ2-3; D gene uncertain. V lost 7 bases to trimming and J lost 6 bases, with 14 bases between them. Germline CDR1 and CDR2: MNHNS and SASEGT. This CDR3 is built from 13 residues. The CDR3 region is CASINSPPDTQYF. Written as DNA, the CDR3 is TGTGCCAGCATCAACTCCCCCCCTGATACGCAGTATTTT.

This clone was found a few times. The genes are TRBV10-3 and TRBJ1-1; 8 bases fit TRBD1. The CDR3 sequence is 14 residues long. The junction had 5 bases not matched to a gene; V was cut back by 4 bases and J by 4 bases. Germline assignment: CDR1 ENHRY and CDR2 SYGVKD. CDR3 region: CAISAGGSLTEAFF. CDR3 coding DNA: TGTGCCATCAGTGCAGGGGGCTCTCTCACTGAAGCTTTCTTT.

The gene calls are TRBV25-1 and TRBJ2-5, with D perhaps given as TRBD1 or TRBD2 (5 bases each). Trimming shortened V by 3 bases and J by 3 bases, and 14 bases separated the two germline ends. The germline V gene encodes CDR1 MGHDK and CDR2 SYGVNS. This CDR3 has 15 residues. The CDR3 DNA follows: TGTGCCAGCAGTGACCAGGGTTCGGGGAAAGAGACCCAGTACTTC. Amino acids: CASSDQGSGKETQYF.

This clone was observed a single time. The gene calls are TRBV28 and TRBJ1-4, with D unclear. Germline values: CDR1 MDHEN, CDR2 SYDVKM. V shed 6 bases and J shed 0 bases, with 11 bases lying between them. CDR3 size: 15 residues. This CDR3 reads CASSPWGATNEKLFF. The CDR3 DNA reads as TGTGCCAGCAGCCCGTGGGGTGCAACTAATGAAAAACTGTTTTTT. Variable domain in full (rest from reference TRBV28 and TRBJ1-4): DVKVTQSSRYLVKRTGEKVFLECVQDMDHENMFWYRQDPGLGLRLIYFSYDVKMKEKGDIPEGYSVSREKKERFSLILESASTNQTSMYLCASSPWGATNEKLFFGSGTQLSVL.

The chain is built from TRBV7-6 and TRBJ2-3; D gene unclear. This CDR3 spans 14 amino acids. V was cut by 2 bases and J by 6 bases, with 12 bases left in between. CDR1 and CDR2 (germline): SGHVS, FNYEAQ. The chain's CDR3 is CASSLSLLGDTQYF. DNA for the CDR3: TGTGCCAGCAGCTTAAGTTTGTTGGGCGATACGCAGTATTTT.

This clone was recorded only once. The genes are TRBV5-5 and TRBJ2-6, with unresolved D. V lost 4 bases to trimming and J lost 2 bases, with 10 bases between them. The CDR3 runs to 15 residues. Germline loops: CDR1 SGHKS, CDR2 YYEKEE (reference sequence). CDR3 loop: CASSPQLTGANVLTF. In DNA, the CDR3 is TGTGCCAGCAGCCCACAACTCACTGGGGCCAACGTCCTGACTTTC.

The chain has TRBV5-4 and TRBJ1-4; tentatively, D is TRBD1 (6 bases). Germline CDR1 and CDR2: SGHNT and YYREEE (reference sequence). Trimming left V 4 bases short and J 4 bases short, with 11 bases between. This CDR3 is built from 14 residues. CDR3 bases: TGTGCCAGCAGCCCGGGAGGGGGTAATGAAAAACTGTTTTTT. Translation gives CASSPGGGNEKLFF.

The V and J genes are TRBV6-1 and TRBJ2-5, with D perhaps TRBD1 (6 bases). The CDR3 consists of 14 residues. Trimming stripped 7 bases from V and 1 base from J, with 13 bases between. Germline V gene lookup returns CDR1 MNHNS and CDR2 SASEGT. CDR3 residues: CASMRGQLQETQYF. The CDR3 DNA follows: TGTGCCAGCATGAGGGGACAACTCCAAGAGACCCAGTACTTC.

The chain combines TRBV7-2 with TRBJ2-7, with D uncertain. Germline loops: CDR1 SGHTA, CDR2 FQGNSA. The CDR3 is 14 amino acids. V shed 1 base and J shed 1 base, with 8 bases lying between them. CDR3 sequence reads: CASSLELTSYEQYF. The CDR3 DNA sequence: TGTGCCAGCAGCTTAGAACTCACGTCCTACGAGCAGTACTTC.

This clone was observed a handful of times. The chain joins TRBV6-9 to TRBJ2-1; the D is unclear. Germline CDR1 is MNHGY and CDR2 is SVAAGI. CDR3 length equals 12 residues. The V and J ends lost 11 bases and 7 bases respectively, with 15 bases between them. CDR3 region: CAPNYRANEQFF. CDR3 nucleotides: TGTGCCCCCAATTATCGGGCAAATGAGCAGTTCTTC.

This chain uses TRBV19 with TRBJ2-6; D remains ambiguous. V was clipped by 5 bases and J by 0 bases, with 5 bases between them. The CDR3 is 14 residues long. Germline lookup yields CDR1 LNHDA and CDR2 SQIVND (reference sequence). The DNA of the CDR3 is TGTGCCAGTAGTGCCGGCTCTGGGGCCAACGTCCTGACTTTC. Translated, it gives CASSAGSGANVLTF. Variable domain in full (rest from reference TRBV19 and TRBJ2-6): DGGITQSPKYLFRKEGQNVTLSCEQNLNHDAMYWYRQDPGQGLRLIYYSQIVNDFQKGDIAEGYSVSREKKESFPLTVTSAQKNPTAFYLCASSAGSGANVLTFGAGSRLTVL.

This chain connects TRBV10-2 to TRBJ2-1; tentatively, D is TRBD2 (5 bases). This CDR3 spans 14 amino acids. The V end lost 4 bases, the J end lost 3 bases, and 10 bases lay between the germline ends. Germline lookup yields CDR1 WSHSY and CDR2 SAAADI. CDR3 bases: TGCGCCAGCAGTGGGAACGGGATCTACAATGAGCAGTTCTTC. It encodes CASSGNGIYNEQFF.

The J gene is TRBJ1-3, the V gene TRBV15; TRBD1 aligns across 7 bases. The germline gives CDR1 LNHNV, CDR2 YYDKDF (reference sequence). The CDR3 sequence is 17 residues long. Losses at the gene ends were 0 bases for V and 0 bases for J; bases not matched to a gene: 5. The CDR3: CATSRERDSSSGNTIYF. The DNA of the CDR3 is TGTGCCACCAGCAGAGAAAGGGACAGTTCCTCTGGAAACACCATATATTTT.

V usage is TRBV10-3 and J usage is TRBJ1-4; TRBD1 agrees at 11 bases. CDR3 length: 15 residues. The V and J ends lost 3 bases and 8 bases, in that order; junction bases with no gene match: 5. Germline CDR1 reads ENHRY; CDR2 reads SYGVKD. The CDR3 loop reads CAISERGQGDEKLFF. The CDR3 DNA sequence: TGTGCCATCAGTGAAAGGGGACAGGGGGACGAAAAACTGTTTTTT.

The chain combines TRBV4-1 with TRBJ2-2; 11 bases fit TRBD2. The CDR3 length is 17 residues. Trimming took 2 bases from V and 8 from J; bases not matched to a gene: 10. Germline values: CDR1 MGHRA, CDR2 YSYEKL. Here the CDR3 reads CASSQQTSGRIGGELFF. The CDR3 DNA reads as TGCGCCAGCAGCCAACAAACTAGCGGGAGAATAGGGGGGGAGCTGTTTTTT.

V and J are TRBV28 and TRBJ1-2; tentative D call: TRBD1 (6 bases). Trimming shortened V by 6 bases and J by 8 bases, and 19 bases separated the two germline ends. The CDR3 extends over 14 amino acids. CDR1 is MDHEN and CDR2 is SYDVKM in the germline V gene. CDR3 nucleotides: TGTGCCAGCAGGGCCGGGACACAGATCCAGGGCTACACCTTC. Amino acids: CASRAGTQIQGYTF.

This clone was recorded a few times. The chain couples TRBV11-2 to TRBJ1-3; D not resolved. Germline V CDR1 and CDR2: SGHAT, FQNNGV. This CDR3 is 16 amino acids long. V lost 4 bases to trimming and J lost 0 bases, with 13 bases between them. CDR3 sequence (DNA): TGTGCCAGCAGCTGGGCGACGTTTCGCTCTGGAAACACCATATATTTT. Its protein product is CASSWATFRSGNTIYF. Full variable domain (rest looked up from reference TRBV11-2 and TRBJ1-3): EAGVAQSPRYKIIEKRQSVAFWCNPISGHATLYWYQQILGQGPKLLIQFQNNGVVDDSQLPKDRFSAERLKGVDSTLKIQPAKLEDSAVYLCASSWATFRSGNTIYFGEGSWLTVV.